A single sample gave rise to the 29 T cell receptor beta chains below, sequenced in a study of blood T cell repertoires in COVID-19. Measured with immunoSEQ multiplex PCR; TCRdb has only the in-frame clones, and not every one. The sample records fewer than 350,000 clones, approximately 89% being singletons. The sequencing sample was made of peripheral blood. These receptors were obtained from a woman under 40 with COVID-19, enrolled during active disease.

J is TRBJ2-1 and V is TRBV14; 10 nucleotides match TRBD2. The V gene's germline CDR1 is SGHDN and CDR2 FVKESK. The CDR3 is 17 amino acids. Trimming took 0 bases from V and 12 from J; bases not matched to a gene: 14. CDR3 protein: CASSQDFQSGGAPGQFF. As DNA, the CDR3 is TGTGCCAGCAGCCAAGATTTCCAAAGCGGGGGGGCCCCGGGGCAGTTCTTC.

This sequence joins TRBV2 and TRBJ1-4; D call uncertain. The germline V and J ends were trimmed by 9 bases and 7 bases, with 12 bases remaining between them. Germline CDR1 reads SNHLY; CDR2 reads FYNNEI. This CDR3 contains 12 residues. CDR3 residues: CASGRVGEKLFF. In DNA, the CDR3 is TGTGCCAGTGGGCGGGTTGGTGAAAAACTGTTTTTT.

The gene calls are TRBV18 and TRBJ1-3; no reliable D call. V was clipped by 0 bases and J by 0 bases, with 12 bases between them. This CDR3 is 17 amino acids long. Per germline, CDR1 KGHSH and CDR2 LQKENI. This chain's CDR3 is CASSPPEIPSSGNTIYF. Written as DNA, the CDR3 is TGTGCCAGCTCACCACCGGAGATCCCGAGCTCTGGAAACACCATATATTTT.

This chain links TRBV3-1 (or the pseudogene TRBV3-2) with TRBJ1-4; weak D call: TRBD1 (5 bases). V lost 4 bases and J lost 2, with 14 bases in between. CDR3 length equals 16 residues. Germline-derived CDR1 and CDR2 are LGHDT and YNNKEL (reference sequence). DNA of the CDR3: TGTGCCAGCAGCCGAACCCTCAGGGCGACTAATGAAAAACTGTTTTTT. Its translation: CASSRTLRATNEKLFF.

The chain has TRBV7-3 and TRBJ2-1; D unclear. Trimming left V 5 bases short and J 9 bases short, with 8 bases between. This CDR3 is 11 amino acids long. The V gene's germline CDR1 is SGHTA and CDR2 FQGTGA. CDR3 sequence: CASSLGGEQFF. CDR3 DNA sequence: TGTGCCAGCAGCCTCGGCGGTGAGCAGTTCTTC.

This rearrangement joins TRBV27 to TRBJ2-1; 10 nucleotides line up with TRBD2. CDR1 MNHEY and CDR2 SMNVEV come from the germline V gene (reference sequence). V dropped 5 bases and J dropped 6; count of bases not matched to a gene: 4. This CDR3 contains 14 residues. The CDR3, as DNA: TGTGCCAGCAGTCTCAGCGGGGGGGTCAATGAGCAGTTCTTC. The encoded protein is CASSLSGGVNEQFF.

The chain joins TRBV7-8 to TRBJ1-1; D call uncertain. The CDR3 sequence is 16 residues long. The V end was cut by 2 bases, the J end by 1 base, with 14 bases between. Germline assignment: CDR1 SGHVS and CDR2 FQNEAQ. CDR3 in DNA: TGTGCCAGCAGCTTATTAGGCGTGACTGCGAACACTGAAGCTTTCTTT. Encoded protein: CASSLLGVTANTEAFF.

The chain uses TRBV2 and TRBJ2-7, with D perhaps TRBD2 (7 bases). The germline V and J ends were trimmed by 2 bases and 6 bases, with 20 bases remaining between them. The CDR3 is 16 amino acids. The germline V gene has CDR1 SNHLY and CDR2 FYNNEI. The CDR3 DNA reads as TGTGCCAGCAGTGAACCCAACCGGGGGGCCGTAGGCGAGCAGTACTTC. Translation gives CASSEPNRGAVGEQYF.

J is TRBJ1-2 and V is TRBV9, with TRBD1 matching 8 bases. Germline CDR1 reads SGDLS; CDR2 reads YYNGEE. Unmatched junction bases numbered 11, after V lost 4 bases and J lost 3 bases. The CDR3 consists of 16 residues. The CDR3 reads CASSSSQGALDYGYTF. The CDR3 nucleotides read TGTGCCAGCAGCTCAAGTCAGGGGGCCCTAGACTATGGCTACACCTTC.

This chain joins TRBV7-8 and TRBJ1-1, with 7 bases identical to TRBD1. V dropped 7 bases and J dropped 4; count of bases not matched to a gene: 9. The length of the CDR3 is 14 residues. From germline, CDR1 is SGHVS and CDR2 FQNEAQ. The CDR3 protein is CASTIEGASTEAFF. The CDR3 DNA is TGTGCCAGCACGATCGAGGGGGCGAGCACTGAAGCTTTCTTT.

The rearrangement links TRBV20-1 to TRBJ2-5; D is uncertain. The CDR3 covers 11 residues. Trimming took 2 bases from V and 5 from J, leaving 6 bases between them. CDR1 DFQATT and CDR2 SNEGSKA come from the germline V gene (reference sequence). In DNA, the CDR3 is TGCAGTGCTAGACCGGAGGAGACCCAGTACTTC. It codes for CSARPEETQYF.

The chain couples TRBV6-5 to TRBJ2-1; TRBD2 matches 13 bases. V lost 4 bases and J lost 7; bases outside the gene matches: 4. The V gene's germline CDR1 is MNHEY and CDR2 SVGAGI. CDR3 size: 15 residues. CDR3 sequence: CASSFTSGGANEQFF. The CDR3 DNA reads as TGTGCCAGCAGTTTTACTAGCGGGGGGGCTAATGAGCAGTTCTTC.

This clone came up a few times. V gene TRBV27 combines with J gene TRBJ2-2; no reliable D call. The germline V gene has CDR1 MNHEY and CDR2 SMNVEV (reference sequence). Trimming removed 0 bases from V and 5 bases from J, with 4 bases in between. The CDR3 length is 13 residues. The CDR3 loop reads CASSLSRTGELFF. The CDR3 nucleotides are TGTGCCAGCAGTTTATCGAGGACCGGGGAGCTGTTTTTT.

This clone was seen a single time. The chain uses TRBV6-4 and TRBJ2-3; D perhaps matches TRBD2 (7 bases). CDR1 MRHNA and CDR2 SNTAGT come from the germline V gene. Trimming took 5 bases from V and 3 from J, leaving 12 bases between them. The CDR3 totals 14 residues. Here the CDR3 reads CASSPGGQTDTQYF. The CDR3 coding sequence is TGTGCCAGCAGTCCCGGGGGGCAGACAGATACGCAGTATTTT.

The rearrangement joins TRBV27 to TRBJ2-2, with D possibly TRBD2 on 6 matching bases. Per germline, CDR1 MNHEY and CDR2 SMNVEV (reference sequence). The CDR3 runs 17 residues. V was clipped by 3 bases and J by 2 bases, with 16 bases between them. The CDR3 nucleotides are TGTGCCAGCAGTTTCGGGCGGGGTCTGACTAACACCGGGGAGCTGTTTTTT. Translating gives CASSFGRGLTNTGELFF.

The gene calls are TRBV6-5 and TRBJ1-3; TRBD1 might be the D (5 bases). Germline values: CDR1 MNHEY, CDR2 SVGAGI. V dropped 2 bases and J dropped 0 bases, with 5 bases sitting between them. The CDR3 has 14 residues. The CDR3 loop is CASSYGASGNTIYF. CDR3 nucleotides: TGTGCCAGCAGTTACGGGGCCTCTGGAAACACCATATATTTT.

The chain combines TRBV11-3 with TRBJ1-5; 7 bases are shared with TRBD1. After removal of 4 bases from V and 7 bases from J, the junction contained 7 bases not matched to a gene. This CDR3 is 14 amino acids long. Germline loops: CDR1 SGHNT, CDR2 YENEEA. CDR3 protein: CASSSDRVWQPQHF. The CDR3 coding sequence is TGTGCCAGCAGCTCCGACAGGGTATGGCAGCCCCAGCATTTT.

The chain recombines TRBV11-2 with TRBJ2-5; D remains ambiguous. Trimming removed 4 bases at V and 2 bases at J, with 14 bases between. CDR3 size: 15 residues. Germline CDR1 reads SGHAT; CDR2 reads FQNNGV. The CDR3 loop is CASSSNAQDQETQYF. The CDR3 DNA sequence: TGTGCCAGCAGCTCTAACGCGCAGGATCAAGAGACCCAGTACTTC.

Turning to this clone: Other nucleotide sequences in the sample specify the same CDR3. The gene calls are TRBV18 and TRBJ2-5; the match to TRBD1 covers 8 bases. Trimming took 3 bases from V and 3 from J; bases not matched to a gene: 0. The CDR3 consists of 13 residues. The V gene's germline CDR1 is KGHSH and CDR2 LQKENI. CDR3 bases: TGTGCCAGCTCACCGGGACAGGAAGAGACCCAGTACTTC. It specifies CASSPGQEETQYF.

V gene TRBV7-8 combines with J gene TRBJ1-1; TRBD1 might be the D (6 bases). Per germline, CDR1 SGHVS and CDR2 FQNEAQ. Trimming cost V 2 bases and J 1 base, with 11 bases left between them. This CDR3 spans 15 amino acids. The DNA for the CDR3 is TGTGCCAGCAGCTTATTTGGACAGACGAACACTGAAGCTTTCTTT. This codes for CASSLFGQTNTEAFF.

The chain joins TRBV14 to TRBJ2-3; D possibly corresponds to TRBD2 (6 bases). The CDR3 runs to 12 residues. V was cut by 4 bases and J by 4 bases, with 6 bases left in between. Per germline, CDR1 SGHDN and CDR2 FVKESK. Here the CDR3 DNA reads TGTGCCAGCAGCCCTAGCGCAGATACGCAGTATTTT. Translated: CASSPSADTQYF.

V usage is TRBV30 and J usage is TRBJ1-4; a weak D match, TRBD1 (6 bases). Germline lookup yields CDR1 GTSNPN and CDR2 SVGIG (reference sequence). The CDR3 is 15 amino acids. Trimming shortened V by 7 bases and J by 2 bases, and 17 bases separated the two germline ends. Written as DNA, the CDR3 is TGTGCCTTGGACCCAGGGGTTGGGACTAATGAAAAACTGTTTTTT. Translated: CALDPGVGTNEKLFF.

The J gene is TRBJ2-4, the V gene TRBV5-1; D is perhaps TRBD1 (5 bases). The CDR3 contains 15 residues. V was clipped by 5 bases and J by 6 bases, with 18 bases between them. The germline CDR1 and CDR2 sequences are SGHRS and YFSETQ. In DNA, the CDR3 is TGCGCCAGCAGGTCCGACGAACAGGTCCTAAACATTCAGTACTTC. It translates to CASRSDEQVLNIQYF.

The CDR3 DNA sequence: TGTGCCAGCAGCCTTGGGATATCAGGACAGATCTCCTACGAGCAGTACTTC. Residues: CASSLGISGQISYEQYF. V is TRBV5-4 and J is TRBJ2-7, with TRBD1 as a possible D gene (6 bases). The CDR3 has 17 residues. Between the trimmed V and J ends, which lost 4 bases and 0 bases, there was a span of 20 bases. Germline loops: CDR1 SGHNT, CDR2 YYREEE (reference sequence).

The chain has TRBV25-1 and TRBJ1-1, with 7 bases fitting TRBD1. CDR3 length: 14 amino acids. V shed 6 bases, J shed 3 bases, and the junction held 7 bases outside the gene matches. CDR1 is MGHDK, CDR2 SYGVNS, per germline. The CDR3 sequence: CASRGTDRDTEAFF. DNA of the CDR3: TGTGCCAGCAGGGGAACCGACAGGGACACTGAAGCTTTCTTT.

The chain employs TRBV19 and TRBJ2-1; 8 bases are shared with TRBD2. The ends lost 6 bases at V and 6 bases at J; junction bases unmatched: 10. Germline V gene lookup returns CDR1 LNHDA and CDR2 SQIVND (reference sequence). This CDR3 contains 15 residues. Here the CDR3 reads CASSTGTRGVNEQFF. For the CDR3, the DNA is TGTGCCAGTAGCACCGGGACTAGGGGTGTCAATGAGCAGTTCTTC. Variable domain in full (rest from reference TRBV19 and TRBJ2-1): DGGITQSPKYLFRKEGQNVTLSCEQNLNHDAMYWYRQDPGQGLRLIYYSQIVNDFQKGDIAEGYSVSREKKESFPLTVTSAQKNPTAFYLCASSTGTRGVNEQFFGPGTRLTVL.

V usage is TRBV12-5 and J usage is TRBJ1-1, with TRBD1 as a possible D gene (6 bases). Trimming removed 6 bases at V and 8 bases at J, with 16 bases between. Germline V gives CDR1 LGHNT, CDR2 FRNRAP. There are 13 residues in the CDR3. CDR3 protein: CASGPYRVSEAFF. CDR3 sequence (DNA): TGTGCTAGTGGCCCTTACAGGGTATCAGAAGCTTTCTTT.

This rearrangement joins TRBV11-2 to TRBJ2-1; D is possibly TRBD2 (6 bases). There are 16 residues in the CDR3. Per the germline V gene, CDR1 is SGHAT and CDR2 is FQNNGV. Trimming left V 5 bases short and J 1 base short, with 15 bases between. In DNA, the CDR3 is TGTGCCAGCAGCACGACTCGGGGGAGGTCCTACAATGAGCAGTTCTTC. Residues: CASSTTRGRSYNEQFF.

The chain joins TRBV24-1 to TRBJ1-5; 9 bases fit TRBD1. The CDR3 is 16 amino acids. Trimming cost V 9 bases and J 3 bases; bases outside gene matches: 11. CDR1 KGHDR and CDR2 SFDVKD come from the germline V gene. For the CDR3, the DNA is TGTGCCACCTCCGACGGACAGGGGACCTTCAATCAGCCCCAGCATTTT. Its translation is CATSDGQGTFNQPQHF.